Following are 25 T cell receptor beta chains from one sample sequenced in a study of tissue T cells after allogeneic stem cell transplantation. Libraries were prepared by immunoSEQ multiplex PCR; TCRdb keeps only in-frame clonotypes and omits some of them. The sample consists of 8,800 or so clones, about 45% of them appearing once. Time point of the sample: mouse harvest day 7 after allogeneic transplant. The graft held 10^6 splenic CD5+ T cells and 10^7 T-cell-depleted bone marrow cells. The specimen was gut tissue. The receptors originated from a female BALB/c mouse given C57BL/6 T cells with graft-versus-host disease after an allogeneic hematopoietic cell transplant.

This clone was recorded once. Gene names are mouse gene names. Read sequence stops 1 residue before the CDR3 end, and the germline J gene provides the missing end. V gene TRBV26 combines with J gene TRBJ2-4, with 8 bases aligning to TRBD1. The CDR3 runs to 14 residues. V lost 3 bases to trimming and J lost 6 bases; unmatched junction nucleotides: 5. Germline values: CDR1 KGHPV, CDR2 FQNQEV (reference sequence). The CDR3 reads CASSLPGQENTLYF. The CDR3 DNA, read in part, is TGTGCCAGCAGTCTTCCGGGACAGGAGAACACCTTGTAC.

This clone showed up just a few times. Any gene name here is a mouse gene name. The CDR3 bases that were read are TGTGCCAGCAGTCTGCCCCAGTCTGGAAATACGCTCTAT. It encodes CASSLPQSGNTLY. The full CDR3 protein is CASSLPQSGNTLYF. The chain links TRBV26 to TRBJ1-3; no firm D call. Read data end 1 residue before the CDR3 end; the end is taken from the germline J gene. Germline lookup yields CDR1 KGHPV and CDR2 FQNQEV (reference sequence). The CDR3 has 14 amino acids. V lost 2 bases, J lost 1 base, and 6 bases lay in between.

Details on this clone: The listed genes are named as in mouse. The CDR3 extends 1 residue past the end of the read, so its final part is completed from the germline J gene. The chain couples TRBV3 to TRBJ2-5, with 11 bases that match TRBD2. The CDR3 totals 17 residues. The V segment lost 1 base and the J segment 1 base; nucleotides outside the gene matches: 4. The germline V gene has CDR1 SNHLY and CDR2 FYNGKV (reference sequence). CDR3 region: CASSLELGGRDQDTQYF. The CDR3 DNA, read in part, is TGTGCCAGCAGCTTAGAACTGGGGGGGCGCGACCAAGACACCCAGTAC.

A note on this clone: Here the gene names and germline are mouse. The read gets to within 1 residue of the CDR3 end, and the germline J gene fills in the rest. This chain connects TRBV13-1 to TRBJ1-6; D remains ambiguous. TRBJ1-6 is assigned to the ORF class and has an uncertain function. CDR3 length: 13 residues. V dropped 2 bases and J dropped 5 bases, with 5 bases sitting between them. Germline CDR1 and CDR2: NSHNY and SYGAGN. The CDR3 spells CASSEADNSPLYF. Incomplete CDR3 DNA: TGTGCCAGCAGTGAGGCAGATAATTCGCCCCTCTAC.

This clone was picked up a small number of times. Here the gene names and germline are mouse. Read coverage stops 1 residue before the CDR3 terminus; the germline J gene supplies the remainder. V gene TRBV3 combines with J gene TRBJ2-5, with 8 bases fitting TRBD1. Germline CDR1 is SNHLY and CDR2 is FYNGKV (reference sequence). The ends lost 1 base at V and 6 bases at J; junction bases unmatched: 3. The length of the CDR3 is 14 residues. CDR3 DNA (partial): TGTGCCAGCAGCTTAGACCGGGACAGGGACACCCAGTAC. Its translation is CASSLDRDRDTQY. The CDR3 as a whole reads CASSLDRDRDTQYF.

For this clone: Germline and genes here are mouse. The CDR3 end falls 1 residue outside the read, so it is completed with the germline J gene. The chain employs TRBV26 and TRBJ1-1; TRBD1 is a possible D gene (6 bases). The germline gives CDR1 KGHPV, CDR2 FQNQEV (reference sequence). This CDR3 region has 14 residues. V dropped 6 bases and J dropped 0 bases, with 11 bases sitting between them. CDR3 DNA (partial): TGTGCCAGCAGCCAGGGACATTCAAACACAGAAGTCTTC. Translating it yields CASSQGHSNTEVF. In full, the CDR3 reads CASSQGHSNTEVFF.

Note on this clone: The gene names here belong to mouse. The CDR3 end falls 1 residue outside the read, so it is completed with the germline J gene. The genes are TRBV5 and TRBJ1-1; D possibly corresponds to TRBD1 (6 bases). The CDR3 covers 15 residues. The germline V gene has CDR1 LGHNA and CDR2 YNLKQL (reference sequence). V shed 0 bases and J shed 3 bases, with 11 bases lying between them. The CDR3 is CASSQDGGPDTEVFF. CDR3 bases read: TGTGCCAGCAGCCAAGATGGGGGGCCGGACACAGAAGTCTTC.

This clone was seen only a few times. Mouse gene names apply. Read coverage stops 1 residue before the CDR3 terminus; the germline J gene supplies the remainder. The J gene is TRBJ2-1, the V gene TRBV26; 7 bases align to TRBD1. The V and J ends lost 6 bases and 1 base, in that order; junction bases with no gene match: 3. CDR1 and CDR2 from the germline V gene are KGHPV and FQNQEV (reference sequence). The length of the CDR3 is 14 residues. Incomplete CDR3 DNA: TGTGCCAGCAGCGTGACAGGGAACTATGCTGAGCAGTTC. This codes for CASSVTGNYAEQF. The complete CDR3 sequence is CASSVTGNYAEQFF.

By sample share, this clone is medium-sized. Gene labels here are mouse ones. The observed sequence ends 1 residue before the CDR3 terminus, with the missing tail filled in from the germline J gene. The chain joins TRBV3 to TRBJ2-7; D is possibly TRBD2 (5 bases). Trimming stripped 1 base from V and 4 bases from J, with 8 bases between. The CDR3 runs to 13 residues. Germline lookup yields CDR1 SNHLY and CDR2 FYNGKV (reference sequence). CDR3 sequence: CASSLGWGYEQYF. The sequenced part of the CDR3 DNA is TGTGCCAGCAGCTTAGGTTGGGGTTATGAACAGTAC. The variable domain in full, with the rest retrieved from reference TRBV3 and TRBJ2-7, is GPKVLQIPSHQIIDMGQMVTLNCDPVSNHLYFYWYKQILGQQMEFLVNFYNGKVMEKSKLFKDQFSVERPDGSYFTLKIQPTALEDSAVYFCASSLGWGYEQYFGPGTRLTVL.

As to this clone: Gene and germline names: mouse. The DNA ends 1 residue before the CDR3 does, and the rest of the CDR3 is filled in from the germline J gene. V is TRBV26 and J is TRBJ2-3; no clear D gene. Germline V lookup: CDR1 KGHPV, CDR2 FQNQEV (reference sequence). The V end was cut by 1 base, the J end by 2 bases, with 7 bases between. CDR3 size: 14 residues. The CDR3 protein is CASSLYQIAETLYF. The sequenced CDR3 bases are TGTGCCAGCAGTCTGTACCAGATTGCAGAAACGCTGTAT.

About this clone: The genes and germline here are from mouse. The read comes to an end 1 residue before the CDR3 does, leaving the germline J gene to fill in the end. The chain employs TRBV26 and TRBJ1-4; D gene unclear. This CDR3 spans 14 amino acids. Trimming took 4 bases from V and 0 from J, leaving 6 bases between them. Germline CDR1 KGHPV, CDR2 FQNQEV (reference sequence). The CDR3 spells CASSPRVSNERLFF. CDR3 bases read: TGTGCCAGCAGTCCGCGGGTTTCCAACGAAAGATTATTT.

Worth noting for this clone: These gene names are mouse names. The read comes to an end 1 residue before the CDR3 does, leaving the germline J gene to fill in the end. The gene calls are TRBV13-3 and TRBJ1-1; 7 bases line up with TRBD1. CDR3 size: 13 residues. Germline V gives CDR1 NNHDY, CDR2 SYVADS. Germline trimming cut 1 base from V and 3 bases from J; bases unmatched to any gene: 0. The sequenced part of the CDR3 DNA is TGTGCCAGCAGTGATACAGGGGACACAGAAGTCTTC. Translated, it gives CASSDTGDTEVF. The CDR3 as a whole reads CASSDTGDTEVFF.

Of note for this clone: Gene and germline names: mouse. The CDR3 goes on 1 residue after the read ends, and that part is filled in from the germline J gene. The chain employs TRBV4 and TRBJ2-4, with a possible D match to TRBD1 (7 bases). Germline CDR1 LGHDT, CDR2 YNNKQL (reference sequence). There are 12 residues in the CDR3. Trimming pared 3 bases from V and 7 bases from J, leaving 8 bases between. Partial CDR3 DNA: TGTGCCAGCAGCTACAGGGGGGACACCTTGTAC. Its protein product is CASSYRGDTLY. The complete CDR3 protein is CASSYRGDTLYF.

This clone was seen a few times. The listed genes are named as in mouse. The read terminates 1 residue ahead of where the CDR3 ends, so the germline J gene completes it. The chain uses TRBV4 and TRBJ2-7, with 12 bases aligning to TRBD2. V trimming: 4 bases; J trimming: 4 bases; junction bases outside the gene matches: 2. CDR1 and CDR2 (germline): LGHDT, YNNKQL (reference sequence). This CDR3 comprises 14 residues. CDR3 sequence: CASSLTGGAYEQYF. The part of the CDR3 DNA that was read is TGTGCCAGCAGCTTGACTGGGGGGGCATATGAACAGTAC.

Turning to this clone: Genes here carry mouse names. The read ends 1 residue before the CDR3 terminus; that terminus is restored from the germline J gene. This rearrangement joins TRBV15 to TRBJ2-5; 7 bases match TRBD1. CDR1 is SGHND, CDR2 FRSKSL, per germline. J gave up 8 bases and V 6 bases, and 8 bases lay outside the gene matches. The CDR3 covers 13 residues. The sequenced part of the CDR3 DNA is TGTGCCAGCAGACCCGACAGGGCAGGCACCCAGTAC. This codes for CASRPDRAGTQY. The entire CDR3 protein is CASRPDRAGTQYF.

Note on this clone: Gene names and germline match the mouse. The CDR3 goes on 1 residue after the read ends, and that part is filled in from the germline J gene. The chain has TRBV12-1 and TRBJ2-7; 12 bases are shared with TRBD2. CDR3 length equals 15 residues. V shed 4 bases, J shed 0 bases, and the junction held 3 bases outside the gene matches. CDR1 is SGHSN, CDR2 HYEKVE, per germline. The CDR3: CASSDWGGSSYEQYF. The covered CDR3 bases are TGTGCCAGCTCGGACTGGGGGGGGAGCTCCTATGAACAGTAC.

Comments on this clone: Gene names follow the mouse nomenclature. The sequenced fragment ends 1 residue before the CDR3 boundary, so the rest is inferred from the germline J gene. This chain uses TRBV16 with TRBJ2-2; TRBD1 might be the D (6 bases). In germline, CDR1 is SGHSA, CDR2 FRNQAP. V lost 3 bases, J lost 1 base, and 9 bases lay in between. This CDR3 contains 15 residues. The CDR3 reads CASSLDSQNTGQLYF. The CDR3 bases that were read are TGTGCAAGCAGCTTGGACAGTCAAAACACCGGGCAGCTCTAC.

Turning to this clone: Gene names denote mouse genes. Read data end 1 residue before the CDR3 end; the end is taken from the germline J gene. The J gene is TRBJ2-2, the V gene TRBV12-2; D is unresolved. The CDR3 contains 13 residues. V was cut by 4 bases and J by 0 bases, with 5 bases left in between. Germline assignment: CDR1 SGHLS and CDR2 HYDKME. Here the CDR3 reads CASSPPNTGQLYF. The covered CDR3 bases are TGTGCCAGCTCCCCCCCAAACACCGGGCAGCTCTAC.

Worth noting for this clone: The germline and genes are mouse ones. The read comes to an end 1 residue before the CDR3 does, leaving the germline J gene to fill in the end. The V and J genes are TRBV26 and TRBJ1-4; 10 bases match TRBD1. Germline V lookup: CDR1 KGHPV, CDR2 FQNQEV (reference sequence). There are 15 residues in the CDR3. V was pared by 4 bases and J by 5 bases, with 4 bases of the junction left unmatched. Incomplete CDR3 DNA: TGTGCCAGCAGTCCTCCGGGACAGGGGAACGAAAGATTATTT. It specifies CASSPPGQGNERLF. In full, the CDR3 reads CASSPPGQGNERLFF.

A remark on this clone: The gene symbols are mouse symbols. The read ends 1 residue shy of where the CDR3 ends; the end is completed using the germline J gene. The rearrangement joins TRBV26 to TRBJ2-4; no definite D call. Trimming pared 6 bases from V and 0 bases from J, leaving 4 bases between. CDR3 length: 12 amino acids. The germline CDR1 and CDR2 sequences are KGHPV and FQNQEV (reference sequence). The sequenced part of the CDR3 DNA is TGTGCCAGCAGCCCTAGTCAAAACACCTTGTAC. Translated, it gives CASSPSQNTLY. In full, the CDR3 is CASSPSQNTLYF.

Comments on this clone: Gene names follow the mouse nomenclature. The sequence runs out 1 residue before the end of the CDR3; the remainder is reconstructed from the germline J gene. The chain recombines TRBV13-3 with TRBJ2-4, with D unclear. Trimming shortened V by 2 bases and J by 4 bases, and 11 bases separated the two germline ends. The germline V gene encodes CDR1 NNHDY and CDR2 SYVADS. The CDR3 is 14 residues long. The sequenced CDR3 bases are TGTGCCAGCAGTGAGCTGCGAGGGAAAAACACCTTGTAC. Its protein is CASSELRGKNTLY. Given in full, the CDR3 is CASSELRGKNTLYF.

In regard to this clone: Germline and genes: mouse. The read is 1 residue too short to cover the CDR3 end, so that end is filled in from the germline J gene. The genes are TRBV13-3 and TRBJ2-1; D is possibly TRBD1 (5 bases). This CDR3 is 13 amino acids long. V was pared by 4 bases and J by 0 bases, with 5 bases between. From germline, CDR1 is NNHDY and CDR2 SYVADS. The DNA read from the CDR3 is TGTGCCAGCAGTCAGGGTAACTATGCTGAGCAGTTC. Translated, it gives CASSQGNYAEQF. The entire CDR3 is CASSQGNYAEQFF.

About this clone itself: All gene names here are mouse names. The read comes to an end 1 residue before the CDR3 does, leaving the germline J gene to fill in the end. V is TRBV17 and J is TRBJ1-2; D may be TRBD1 (6 bases). This CDR3 region has 14 residues. Trimming took 0 bases from V and 1 from J, leaving 6 bases between them. Germline V gene lookup returns CDR1 MNHDT and CDR2 YYDKIL. The chain's CDR3 is CASSREDRNSDYTF. CDR3 bases read: TGTGCTAGCAGTAGAGAGGACAGAAACTCCGACTACACC.

As regards this clone: Gene names and germline match the mouse. The read ends 1 residue before the CDR3 terminus; that terminus is restored from the germline J gene. The genes are TRBV12-1 and TRBJ2-5; 7 bases align to TRBD2. V lost 3 bases to trimming and J lost 0 bases; unmatched junction nucleotides: 5. The germline V gene has CDR1 SGHSN and CDR2 HYEKVE. This CDR3 is built from 15 residues. CDR3 loop: CASSIPLGNQDTQYF. CDR3 DNA, as far as it was read: TGTGCCAGCTCTATCCCACTGGGGAACCAAGACACCCAGTAC. The full variable domain, its missing parts supplied by reference TRBV12-1 and TRBJ2-5, is DSGVVQSPRHIIKEKGGRSVLTCIPISGHSNVVWYQQTLGKELKFLIQHYEKVERDKGFLPSRFSVQQFDDYHSEMNMSALELEDSAMYFCASSIPLGNQDTQYFGPGTRLLVL.

Remarks on this clone: Gene names refer to mouse genes. From the germline J gene comes the end of the CDR3, since the read stops 1 residue before it. V usage is TRBV3 and J usage is TRBJ2-3; no firm D call. V gave up 4 bases and J gave up 0 bases, with 2 bases separating them. Germline V gene sequence: CDR1 SNHLY, CDR2 FYNGKV (reference sequence). The CDR3 spans 12 residues. The part of the CDR3 DNA that was read is TGTGCCAGCAGCTCTAGTGCAGAAACGCTGTAT. It translates to CASSSSAETLY. The entire CDR3 protein is CASSSSAETLYF.